The TCR beta chain described here comes from a study of T-cell memory formation after mild COVID-19 (dated by TCRdb to the early 2020s). In the study overall: TCR sequence clusters from the two donors were found to be largely donor specific. T-cell clones expanding and contracting after mild COVID-19 in two donors were tracked by longitudinal TCRalpha and TCRbeta repertoire sequencing. The cohort was made up of two young adult volunteers, one female and one male, who were previously healthy. The study at large found these results: Whether the second-wave clones peaking on day 37 were SARS-CoV-2 specific was not confirmed. Some responding clones were detected in pre-infection memory, suggesting pre-existing cross-reactive memory T cells joined the SARS-CoV-2 response. From day 15 to 85, contracting clones showed balanced CD4/CD8 phenotypes, whereas a second wave of clones that expanded from day 15 to 37 leaned towards CD4+. Contracting CD4+ clones turned up mainly in the CM and EM memory subsets, whereas EMRA was where CD8+ clones were enriched. Only two mild cases were covered in the study, and larger cohorts including severe cases with pre-infection samples were considered necessary.

Ficoll-Paque density gradient centrifugation was used to isolate PBMCs. Data came from an Illumina NovaSeq 6000. cDNA libraries for TCRalpha and TCRbeta were prepared by 5'RACE using constant-segment primers, with sample barcodes and unique molecular identifiers added. Trizol reagent was used to extract RNA from every sample. Libraries were amplified in two PCR steps, with a second sample barcode and Illumina TruSeq adapters added in the second step. Sequencing of the libraries was done on an Illumina NovaSeq, producing 2 x 150 bp paired-end reads. The paper's data handling went like this. The reads were demultiplexed and collapsed into UMI-guided consensus sequences using migec v1.2.7. Using mixcr v2.1.11, UMI consensuses were aligned to TRA and TRB V and J templates and then assembled into clonotypes. A clonotype was counted as expanded or contracted only when both edgeR and NoisET called the clonotype significant, with the noise models trained on biological replicates. For edgeR calls, the thresholds were a false discovery rate-adjusted p below 0.01 and a log2 fold-change of 1. As an exploratory analysis of dynamics, max-normalized trajectories of the 1000 most abundant clonotypes were examined by PCA with hierarchical clustering. The CD4 or CD8 phenotype of responding clones was assigned using the separately sequenced CD4+ and CD8+ repertoires. TCRdb applied fastp at Q25 and MiXCR to the public reads, then kept only in-frame beta chains. Rows are unified per CDR3 protein, each entry keeping the most common DNA and genes. The V and J calls were determined by TCRdb, not by the authors. In this sample the table shows 180,000 or so distinct CDR3 sequences, around 10% of which occur a single time. 3.5% to 4% of the sample goes to the ten largest clones.

Between the V and J ends, shortened by 7 bases and 4 bases respectively, the junction contains 5 bases. Including cysteine and valine, the CDR3 has 10 amino acids. Only CDR3 DNA is held: 30 bases, read in frame from base 1. Concerning this clonotype itself: It has no known antigen specificity. Base quality data are lacking; no much larger clone is found one base away.

The chain uses TRBV23-1 and TRBJ2-7; too little of a D gene remains to name it. TRBV23-1 is treated as an ORF (open reading frame) with a function not yet certain. Sequencing was done on a sample of PBMCs or a T cell subset sorted from them (not recorded which). This TCR came from a young man who had mild COVID-19 (a few samples of this study predate the infection). The sample titles of this study are shuffled in the database, so cell type and time point are left out; the donor was told from shared clones. For the CDR3, the sequence is CASTDYEQYV. The sequence in DNA is TGCGCCAGCACAGATTACGAGCAGTACGTC.